The next 10 T cell receptor beta chains were all read from a single sample in a study of T-cell memory formation after mild COVID-19. TCRdb processed the 5' RACE reads anew with MiXCR; each CDR3 protein has one entry. The profile covers about 320,000 distinct CDR3 sequences, with around an eighth appearing a single time and 21% taken by the ten largest. Sequenced: PBMCs or a T cell subset sorted from them (not recorded which). These receptors were taken from a young man who had mild COVID-19 (a few samples of this study predate the infection). Cell type and time point are not known.

This clonotype appeared many times. The V gene is TRBV6-2 or TRBV6-3, the J gene TRBJ2-1, with 8 positions matching TRBD2. Germline-derived CDR1 and CDR2 are MNHEY and SVGEGT. The CDR3 has 17 residues. V was pared by 4 bases and J by 5 bases, with 13 bases of the junction left unmatched. For the CDR3, the DNA is TGTGCCAGCAGTTTCCTACTAGGAGCGGGGGCCAACAATGAGCAGTTCTTC. It translates to CASSFLLGAGANNEQFF.

The chain is built from TRBV6-1 and TRBJ1-2, with 10 bases that match TRBD1. Germline CDR1 reads MNHNS; CDR2 reads SASEGT. After removal of 2 bases from V and 7 bases from J, the junction contained 7 bases not matched to a gene. The CDR3 spans 15 residues. DNA of the CDR3: TGTGCCAGCAGTGAACCGGGACAGGGGATCAGTGGCTACACCTTC. Translating gives CASSEPGQGISGYTF.

This clonotype was seen ten or more times. The chain employs TRBV3-1 and TRBJ2-7; D not certain. This CDR3 region has 14 residues. In germline, CDR1 is LGHDT, CDR2 YNNKEL (reference sequence). V lost 4 bases to trimming and J lost 5 bases, with 15 bases between them. The CDR3 loop reads CASSPQVSSHEQYV. CDR3 nucleotide sequence: TGTGCCAGCAGCCCTCAGGTTAGCTCTCACGAGCAGTACGTC.

V gene TRBV3-2 combines with J gene TRBJ1-2; TRBD1 was called by the table and not checked on the DNA. TRBV3-2 is designated a pseudogene. The length of the CDR3 is 16 residues. This chain's CDR3 is CASSQDAMGQYKGYTF. The CDR3 DNA reads as TGTGCCAGCAGCCAAGACGCTATGGGACAGTATAAAGGCTACACCTTC.

This chain connects TRBV4-3 to TRBJ1-6, with D possibly being TRBD1 (5 bases). The length of the CDR3 is 17 residues. The V end was cut by 0 bases, the J end by 6 bases, with 15 bases between. Germline CDR1 reads LGHNA; CDR2 reads YSLEER. The CDR3 DNA follows: TGCGCCAGCAGCCAAGATCCCGGGGGTAAGGGTAATTCACCCCTCCACTTT. Its translation: CASSQDPGGKGNSPLHF.

This chain links TRBV2 with TRBJ2-2; D is unclear. The germline CDR1 and CDR2 sequences are SNHLY and FYNNEI. The V end was cut by 7 bases, the J end by 4 bases, with 10 bases between. The CDR3 has 13 amino acids. For the CDR3, the DNA is TGTGCCAGCAAGGTTACAGCCACCGGGGAGCTGTTTTTT. Amino acids: CASKVTATGELFF. Together with reference TRBV2 and TRBJ2-2, the CDR3 gives the full variable domain: EPEVTQTPSHQVTQMGQEVILRCVPISNHLYFYWYRQILGQKVEFLVSFYNNEISEKSEIFDDQFSVERPDGSNFTLKIRSTKLEDSAMYFCASKVTATGELFFGEGSRLTVL.

The sample holds a few counts of this clonotype. The chain joins TRBV29-1 to TRBJ2-1, with 7 bases that match TRBD2. Germline assignment: CDR1 SQVTM and CDR2 ANQGSEA. J lost 1 base, V lost 7 bases, and 13 bases had no gene match. The CDR3 length is 16 residues. CDR3 in amino acids: CSAPTKRGGSYNEQFF. The CDR3 nucleotides read TGCAGCGCCCCGACTAAGCGGGGTGGGTCCTACAATGAGCAGTTCTTC.

The J gene is TRBJ1-2, the V gene TRBV4-3, with D perhaps matching TRBD1 (5 bases). CDR1 is LGHNA, CDR2 YSLEER, per germline. Trimming left V 6 bases short and J 3 bases short, with 20 bases between. CDR3 length: 16 residues. The CDR3 nucleotides are TGCGCCAGCAGGGGTTTTTCGAGGTCGGGGGACTATGGCTACACCTTC. This translates into CASRGFSRSGDYGYTF.

The gene calls are TRBV5-5 and TRBJ2-3, with TRBD2 matching over 13 bases. The ends lost 2 bases at V and 8 bases at J; junction bases unmatched: 20. Germline CDR1 SGHKS, CDR2 YYEKEE (reference sequence). This CDR3 has 20 amino acids. The CDR3 region has the DNA TGTGCCAGCAGCTTAAACCCAGGACTAGCGGGGGCCCCGGGGTTGTCTACGCAGTATTTT. This sequence encodes CASSLNPGLAGAPGLSTQYF.

A few counts support this clonotype. This chain uses TRBV5-8 with TRBJ1-2; no reliable D call. The V end was cut by 4 bases, the J end by 7 bases, with 11 bases between. Germline CDR1 is SGHTS and CDR2 is YDEGEE. The CDR3 has 12 amino acids. CDR3 nucleotide sequence: TGTGCCAGCAGCCCCTTGTCGGGTGGCTACACCTTC. Residues: CASSPLSGGYTF. The whole variable domain, remainder taken from reference TRBV5-8 and TRBJ1-2, is EAGVTQSPTHLIKTRGQQATLRCSPISGHTSVYWYQQALGLGLQFLLWYDEGEERNRGNFPPRFSGRQFPNYSSELNVNALELEDSALYLCASSPLSGGYTFGSGTRLTVV.